The TCR beta chain described here comes from a study of CD8 T cells in Susac syndrome. Trimming took 1 base from V and 9 from J, leaving 10 bases between them. The CDR3 loop spans 13 amino acids. Germline CDR1 is SGHDN and CDR2 is FVKESK. Blood CD8+ and CD4+ T cells underwent high-throughput TCR beta sequencing. Both CD4+ and CD8+ T cells were negatively isolated, and TEMRA cells underwent FACS enrichment. This clonotype was detected only once. Its antigen is still unknown. General study points: Individuals included in the TCR sequencing and HLA analysis were acknowledged by the study to be relatively few in number.

An input of roughly 0.5 to 1 ug of RNA was subjected to reverse transcription using random hexamers. The immunoSEQ assay covered 54 Vbeta and 13 Jbeta segments for CDR3. Using its own MiXCR run on the immunoSEQ multiplex PCR reads, TCRdb lists one record per CDR3 protein. Of approximately 100,000 distinct CDR3 sequences listed, 85% to 95% are singletons. The V and J genes are TRBV14 and TRBJ2-1; D tentatively fits TRBD1 or TRBD2 (5 bases each). The specimen was CD8+ T cells from PBMCs. This clonotype was sampled from a human donor in good health. CDR3 amino acids: CASSQARGGEQFF. CDR3 nucleotides: TGTGCCAGCAGCCAAGCGAGGGGTGGTGAGCAGTTCTTC.